These 9 T cell receptor beta chains were all obtained from the same sample, sequenced in a study of blood T cell repertoires in COVID-19. The protocol was immunoSEQ multiplex PCR, while the TCRdb copy is restricted to in-frame clones and leaves out a portion. The sample carries about 200,000 clones, roughly nine tenths recorded once. Sequencing used peripheral blood. All receptors come from a man aged 35 to 55 with active or convalescent COVID-19.

This chain joins TRBV9 and TRBJ2-5; D unresolved. The CDR3 runs to 13 residues. Germline V gene lookup returns CDR1 SGDLS and CDR2 YYNGEE. Trimming left V 0 bases short and J 1 base short, with 4 bases between. The CDR3 region is CASSVGPQETQYF. DNA for the CDR3: TGTGCCAGCAGCGTAGGGCCCCAAGAGACCCAGTACTTC. Variable domain in full (rest from reference TRBV9 and TRBJ2-5): DSGVTQTPKHLITATGQRVTLRCSPRSGDLSVYWYQQSLDQGLQFLIQYYNGEERAKGNILERFSAQQFPDLHSELNLSSLELGDSALYFCASSVGPQETQYFGPGTRLLVL.

CDR3 nucleotide sequence: TGTGCCAGTAGTCCCGGGACGGGAGTCGTCTATGGCTACACCTTC. Translation: CASSPGTGVVYGYTF. The gene calls are TRBV19 and TRBJ1-2, with D possibly being TRBD1 (5 bases). Germline V gives CDR1 LNHDA, CDR2 SQIVND (reference sequence). This CDR3 has 15 amino acids. V was cut by 5 bases and J by 4 bases, with 17 bases left in between.

This clone showed up just once. The rearrangement uses TRBV9 and TRBJ1-2; 12 nucleotides line up with TRBD1. The germline gives CDR1 SGDLS, CDR2 YYNGEE. V lost 4 bases, J lost 3 bases, and 4 bases stayed unmatched. The CDR3 totals 15 residues. CDR3 sequence reads: CASSPGTGGDYGYTF. DNA for the CDR3: TGTGCCAGCAGCCCTGGGACAGGGGGCGACTATGGCTACACCTTC. The full variable domain, with the rest looked up from reference TRBV9 and TRBJ1-2, is DSGVTQTPKHLITATGQRVTLRCSPRSGDLSVYWYQQSLDQGLQFLIQYYNGEERAKGNILERFSAQQFPDLHSELNLSSLELGDSALYFCASSPGTGGDYGYTFGSGTRLTVV.

CDR3 amino acids: CASSQVGLATDTQYF. CDR3 sequence (DNA): TGTGCCAGCAGCCAGGTCGGACTAGCCACAGATACGCAGTATTTT. This rearrangement joins TRBV3-1 (or the pseudogene TRBV3-2) to TRBJ2-3, with 8 positions matching TRBD2. V gave up 3 bases and J gave up 2 bases; unmatched junction bases: 4. CDR1 LGHDT and CDR2 YNNKEL come from the germline V gene (reference sequence). The CDR3 covers 15 residues.

The J gene is TRBJ2-5, the V gene TRBV5-1, with D maybe TRBD2 (6 bases). The CDR3 loop spans 16 amino acids. Trimming shortened V by 0 bases and J by 1 base, and 13 bases separated the two germline ends. Per the germline V gene, CDR1 is SGHRS and CDR2 is YFSETQ. The CDR3 protein is CASSLGPTGSQETQYF. DNA for the CDR3: TGCGCCAGCAGCTTGGGACCGACCGGGAGCCAAGAGACCCAGTACTTC.

The rearrangement uses TRBV5-6 and TRBJ1-5, with TRBD1 as a possible D gene (5 bases). CDR1 SGHDT and CDR2 YYEEEE come from the germline V gene. V lost 4 bases to trimming and J lost 3 bases, with 11 bases between them. The CDR3 covers 14 residues. The CDR3 nucleotides read TGTGCCAGCAGCCTTGGGGGGGTCAATCAGCCCCAGCATTTT. It encodes CASSLGGVNQPQHF.

This chain connects TRBV6-6 to TRBJ1-5; 7 nucleotides align to TRBD1. V trimming: 4 bases; J trimming: 3 bases; junction bases outside the gene matches: 9. Germline-derived CDR1 and CDR2 are MNHNY and SVGAGI (reference sequence). The CDR3 has 16 residues. In DNA form, the CDR3 reads TGTGCCAGCAGTTTAACTGACAGGGAACACAATCAGCCCCAGCATTTT. Residues: CASSLTDREHNQPQHF.

This CDR3 reads CASSFARSRPGEKLFF. CDR3 coding DNA: TGTGCCAGCAGCTTCGCGCGGTCTAGGCCGGGTGAAAAACTGTTTTTT. The chain joins TRBV11-2 to TRBJ1-4; D ambiguous. This CDR3 contains 16 residues. Trimming stripped 3 bases from V and 7 bases from J, with 18 bases between. Per the germline V gene, CDR1 is SGHAT and CDR2 is FQNNGV.

In the case of this clone: Relative to the germline gene, one junction end is altered; a read error may explain this. This rearrangement joins TRBV28 to TRBJ1-1; D ambiguous. CDR1 and CDR2 (germline): MDHEN, SYDVKM. The CDR3 covers 11 residues. This CDR3 is CASSSYGGKVF. The CDR3 DNA reads TGTGCCAGCAGTTCTTATGGCGGTAAGGTCTTT.